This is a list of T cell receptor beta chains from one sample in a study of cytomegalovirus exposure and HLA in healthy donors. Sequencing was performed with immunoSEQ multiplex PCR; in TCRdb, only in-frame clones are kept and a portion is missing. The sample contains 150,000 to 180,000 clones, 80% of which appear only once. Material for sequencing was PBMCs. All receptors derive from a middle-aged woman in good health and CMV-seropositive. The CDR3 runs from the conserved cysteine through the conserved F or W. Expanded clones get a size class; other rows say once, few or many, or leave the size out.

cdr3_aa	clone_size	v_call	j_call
CASSGPGQPEFYEQYF	.	TRBV13	TRBJ2-7
CASSPKAGDSYNEQFF	few	TRBV18	TRBJ2-1
CASSVAGGPNTQYF	.	TRBV9	TRBJ2-3
CASSPLREGSEQYF	once	TRBV7-8	TRBJ2-7
CASSFEESSGNTIYF	.	TRBV6-1	TRBJ1-3
CASSPTWTSVRGEQFF	few	TRBV5-6	TRBJ2-1
CASSLAGGNREKLFF	once	TRBV5-4	TRBJ1-4
CASSLTGLGTDTQYF	.	TRBV7-9	TRBJ2-3
CASSFKHRGKAFF	.	TRBV7-8	TRBJ1-1
CASNSNPRDRGHGYTF	.	TRBV27	TRBJ1-2
CASSLRQGVGTDTQYF	.	TRBV19	TRBJ2-3
CASSTGTSGSREQFF	.	TRBV7-2	TRBJ2-1
CASSEGHYASYEQYF	.	TRBV2	TRBJ2-7
CASTRDSGRSGGELFF	.	TRBV5-1	TRBJ2-2
CASRDGTVGADTQYF	.	TRBV5-1	TRBJ2-3
CASSSRRPGLAGNEQYF	.	TRBV11-2	TRBJ2-7
CATRGHYYEQYF	.	TRBV6-5	TRBJ2-7
CASSLGPAGGYTF	few	TRBV27	TRBJ1-2
CAWSGRRLAGKTGELFF	.	TRBV30	TRBJ2-2
CASSLSRTWGKAFF	.	TRBV11-3	TRBJ1-1